A selection of T cell receptor beta chains follows, all from one sample in a study of memory CD4+ T cells and cytomegalovirus serostatus. The method was immunoSEQ multiplex PCR; TCRdb's version includes in-frame clones alone and lacks a portion of them. The sample has roughly 50,000 clones, around 77% seen once. The sequencing input was memory CD4+ T cells from blood. These receptors were obtained from an adult in good health and CMV-seronegative. CDR3s leave out the opening cysteine and the closing phenylalanine or tryptophan. The size field is filled for only some rows; it gives once, few, many or a size class.

v_gene,j_gene,abundance,CDR3aa
TRBV5-4,TRBJ1-1,few,ASSPGGTLNTEAF
TRBV4-1,TRBJ2-1,.,ASSHLTTAGAGNEQF
TRBV2,TRBJ2-6,.,ASKQGTSGANVLT
TRBV5-6,TRBJ1-1,few,ASSSQGGTEAF
TRBV2,TRBJ2-7,few,ASSLGHEQY
TRBV15,TRBJ2-1,.,ATSRVEGGLVFGEQF
TRBV19,TRBJ2-3,.,ASSDSGSGRTQY
TRBV6-6,TRBJ1-1,.,ASSYDRGMNTEAF
TRBV28,TRBJ1-3,.,ASSLLAGGNTIY
TRBV7-6,TRBJ1-5,few,ASSPGGFSNQPQH
TRBV27,TRBJ2-7,.,ASRDHYEQY
TRBV30,TRBJ1-6,.,AWSARQGGNSPLH
TRBV4-1,TRBJ1-2,.,ASSQGGPLYGYT
TRBV19,TRBJ2-3,.,ASRDRLNTDTQY
TRBV9,TRBJ2-1,few,ASSPGVSLGANNEQF
TRBV6-5,TRBJ1-2,.,ASTIQTGGNYGYT
TRBV11-3,TRBJ2-3,.,ASSETGQTDTQY
TRBV6-5,TRBJ1-2,.,ASSYSGAYGYT
TRBV6-5,TRBJ1-2,.,ASSYTTAGGYGYT
TRBV6-6,TRBJ2-7,.,ASSLIWGVYEQY
TRBV11-2,TRBJ2-2,.,ASSLGDRALNTGELF
TRBV11-2,TRBJ2-5,.,ASSLDRGGLETQY
TRBV28,TRBJ1-5,.,ASSSRDSPNQPQH
TRBV7-8,TRBJ1-1,.,ASSSGVFALTF
TRBV5-6,TRBJ2-7,.,ASSYSGTGYYEQY
TRBV5-4,TRBJ2-3,.,ASSAPPGQGVADTQY
TRBV6-5,TRBJ2-3,.,ASRRSGGGDTQY
TRBV7-9,TRBJ1-2,.,ASSPPLGTASRGYT
TRBV27,TRBJ1-2,.,ATQDITGNYGYT
TRBV11-3,TRBJ2-3,once,ASSPVDGDTQY
TRBV7-2,TRBJ2-2,few,ASSTQGGRRELF
TRBV30,TRBJ2-3,.,AWKRQGARTDTQY
TRBV6-5,TRBJ1-2,.,ASSPQGIGYT
TRBV7-6,TRBJ2-1,.,ASSSLGLLSSYNEQF
TRBV20-1,TRBJ2-7,.,SARGPGGQY
TRBV7-8,TRBJ1-2,.,ASSLQGHYGYT
TRBV6-1,TRBJ1-5,.,ASSEAWGAEQPQH
TRBV27,TRBJ2-7,.,ASSLKDGTYEQY
TRBV15,TRBJ1-1,.,ATSSPRGAGRTEAF
TRBV19,TRBJ1-1,few,ASTGTGGRTEAF
TRBV5-5,TRBJ2-7,.,ASSPGSGRGVYEQY
TRBV28,TRBJ1-1,.,ASSAPQNTEAF
TRBV4-3,TRBJ2-1,few,ASSQAGGRGGEQF
TRBV19,TRBJ2-1,.,ASRTGLGGQF
TRBV7-2,TRBJ1-2,.,ASNPGSPQGYT
TRBV7-9,TRBJ2-7,.,ASSRGLAGGLGEQY
TRBV7-6,TRBJ1-1,.,ASSLGGRGTNTEAF
TRBV18,TRBJ2-5,.,ASSPSSSQETQY
TRBV5-4,TRBJ2-1,.,ASNGQAHNEQF